The subject of this entry is one T cell receptor (beta chain). The table lists this clonotype with many counts. Its target antigen remains unknown. No much larger clone exists at a distance of one base, and base qualities are not known. This specimen comes from a study of regulatory T cells in long-lasting Graves disease (dated by TCRdb to 2020 to 2022). For the wider study: Newly diagnosed Graves' disease patients had taken antithyroid drugs for less than 3 months. Persistent Graves' disease patients were compared with newly diagnosed Graves' disease patients by peripheral blood TCR sequencing and RNA sequencing. The study was registered as a clinical trial and conducted in China. A total of roughly 35 samples were covered by TCR sequencing, comprising some 13 persistent and about 20 newly diagnosed Graves' disease patients. Overall results and qualifications from the work: Only peripheral blood was studied, because thyroid tissue, the primary lesion, was inaccessible. Compared with newly diagnosed patients, patients with persistent Graves' disease had lower TCR Shannon entropy and fewer highly expanded clones, which suggests clonal expansion. Preferential use of TRBV28, TRBJ1-2 and TRBJ2-5 was observed in persistent disease, whereas TRBV20-1 and TRBJ2-1 were favored in newly diagnosed disease. As a limitation, the authors acknowledged that the small sample size may reduce accuracy. Sequencing and analysis were limited to the TCR beta chain. More public clonotypes were shared among persistent patients (under 3,000) than among newly diagnosed patients (over 900).

The CDR3 runs 15 residues from the cysteine to the phenylalanine. Only the CDR3 part of the read is kept: 45 bases, read in frame from the first base. In the germline V gene, CDR1 corresponds to SGHTA and CDR2 to FQGNSA. V is reduced by 5 bases and J by 1 base, leaving a spacing of 14 bases between them. Reading the label with the study, this specimen's time point is: newly diagnosed GD, antithyroid drugs for less than 3 months. For both TCR sequencing and RNA sequencing, RNA was extracted from PBMCs in TRIzol. The diagnosis of Graves' disease followed American Thyroid Association guidelines. Patients for the study were recruited at an endocrinology department in Xi'an, China. Each patient gave approximately 9.7 milliliters of peripheral blood, collected in an EDTA anticoagulant tube. Ficoll Paque Plus density gradient separation was used to isolate PBMCs, and no further T cell sorting was done. An Agilent 2100 Bioanalyzer and agarose gel were used to check RNA quality, while a NanoDrop 2000 measured RNA concentration.

Preparation of the library involved multiplex PCR. Sequencing took place on an Illumina HiSeq 4000. iRepertoire HTBI primers and Arm-PCR amplification of CDR3 regions were used to construct TCR beta libraries. Before sequencing, the PCR products underwent gel purification. As for the original processing: A total of fewer than 70 TRBV and more than twelve TRBJ segments were identified across samples and were used for gene usage analysis of CDR3 amino acid clonotypes. COPE and FqMerger were used to merge filtered high-quality paired reads into contigs. BLAST was used to align contigs to IMGT TRBV, TRBD and TRBJ reference genes, with CDR3 defined following IMGT. Any clonotype with a frequency above 0.1% was classified as a highly expanded clone. Repertoire diversity was measured by Shannon entropy, and V-J evenness by the Gini coefficient. Public clonotypes were defined as clonotypes shared by more than one individual. TCRdb trimmed the raw reads at Q25, called clones with MiXCR and kept productive beta chains. Records with the same CDR3 protein are collapsed into one entry carrying the most frequent genes and DNA. The V and J calls shown here were made by TCRdb, not taken from the authors' results. The sample table lists some 250,000 distinct CDR3 sequences, 15% to 20% of them with a count of one. 14% of the sample rests with the top ten.

These data were also filed under a second study, of T cells in Graves' hyperthyroidism and ophthalmopathy. The other study reports the following: Stable Graves' hyperthyroidism was defined as the absence of progression to ophthalmopathy over 18 months of follow-up. Hyperthyroidism patients were newly diagnosed, with disease duration under 2 months, and aged 18 to 65 years. The study excluded patients with uncontrolled infections, other autoimmune diseases, pregnancy or lactation. Diagnoses relied on clinical symptoms, serum thyroxine and TRAb, thyroid ultrasound and orbital computed tomography. A first-round RT-PCR of the TCR CDR3 used the HTBI primer set with the Qiagen OneStep RT-PCR kit. Most expanded thyroid clonotypes (frequency above 0.001) were also detected in blood, suggesting blood repertoires may reflect thyroid immune responses. A 13 V-J signature model separated ophthalmopathy from stable hyperthyroidism, with approximately 87% sensitivity and about 81% specificity in cross-validation and 80%/75% in testing. In validation, the model predicted progression to ophthalmopathy a median of 6.5 months before onset, with about 70% sensitivity and more than 72% specificity. To identify TCR V-J signatures that set the groups apart, the researchers used a discovery cohort of approximately 98 patients, made up of around 42 with Graves' ophthalmopathy and about 60 with stable Graves' hyperthyroidism. Prospective prediction of ophthalmopathy was tested in an independent validation cohort of 18 to 20 hyperthyroidism patients and 17 patients who later progressed to ophthalmopathy. For training and testing, the 100 or so patients in the discovery cohort were randomly divided in a 7:3 ratio. In addition, the study compared T-cell repertoires in thyroid tissue and in blood from 6 or 7 Graves' hyperthyroidism patients. After sampling, hyperthyroidism patients received methimazole starting at 30 mg daily, and ophthalmopathy patients received high-dose intravenous methylprednisolone. Libraries were constructed in a second round of multiplex PCR, after which size selection and purification were carried out. Libraries were sequenced paired-end with 100 bp reads on an Illumina HiSeq2000. SOAPnuke was used to process the raw data, removing reads that contained adapters or uncalled bases, had a mean Phred below 15, or lacked an exact match to the constant primer or identifier. High-quality paired reads were merged using COPE v1.2.5, and each unique nucleotide sequence was defined as a clonotype. Clonotypes were aligned to IMGT TRBV, TRBD and TRBJ reference segments using MiTCR v1.1. Only V-J combinations with frequency above 0.0001, covering approximately 99% of repertoires, were analysed. The TCS score was defined as the ratio of F50 (clonal expansion) to E x V (chaos), calculated using BLOSUM62-based TCRdist between CDR3 peptides within each V-J. Welch's t-statistics and random forest reduced approximately 520 V-J features to about 13, which were used in a naive Bayes classifier (R e1071). No statistical method was used to set the sample size in advance, and investigators knew the group allocation. The paper describes TCR Vbeta CDR3 sequencing of around 140 peripheral blood samples, made up of fewer than 50 ophthalmopathy patients, 70 to 75 hyperthyroidism patients and 17 progressor patients.

The TCR sequence derives from a woman aged 30 to 39 with Graves disease. Donor details come from another sample of the same person, matched by shared clones. The sample here was peripheral blood mononuclear cells (PBMCs), taken at new diagnosis, from a patient treated with antithyroid drugs. The rearranged segments are TRBV7-2 and TRBJ1-1; the D gene remains uncertain. The DNA reads TGTGCCAGCAGCCGAGAGGGATACACGAACACTGAAGCTTTCTTT. Its protein product is CASSREGYTNTEAFF.